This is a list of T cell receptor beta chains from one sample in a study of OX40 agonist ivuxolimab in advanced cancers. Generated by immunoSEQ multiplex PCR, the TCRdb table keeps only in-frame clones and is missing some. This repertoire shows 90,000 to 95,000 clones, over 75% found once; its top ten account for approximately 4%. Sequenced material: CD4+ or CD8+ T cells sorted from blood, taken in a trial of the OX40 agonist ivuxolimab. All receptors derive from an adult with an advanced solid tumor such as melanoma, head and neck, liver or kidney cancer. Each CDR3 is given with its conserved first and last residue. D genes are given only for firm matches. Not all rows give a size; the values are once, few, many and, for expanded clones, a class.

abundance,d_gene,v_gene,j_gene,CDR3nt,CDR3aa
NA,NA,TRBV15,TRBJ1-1,TGTGCCACCAGCAGAGATCAGGGGAACACTGAAGCTTTCTTT,CATSRDQGNTEAFF
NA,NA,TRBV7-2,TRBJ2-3,TGTGCCAGCAGCTGGGGCACAGATACGCAGTATTTT,CASSWGTDTQYF
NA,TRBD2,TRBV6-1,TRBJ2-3,TGTGCCAGCAGTGCAGGACTAGCGGCAGGAAGCGATACGCAGTATTTT,CASSAGLAAGSDTQYF
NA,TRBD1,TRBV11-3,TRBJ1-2,TGTGCCAGCAGCTCGACAGGGGAAGATGGCTACACCTTC,CASSSTGEDGYTF
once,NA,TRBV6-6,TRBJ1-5,TGTGCCAGCAGCAAGGGACGGAATAGCAATCAGCCCCAGCATTTT,CASSKGRNSNQPQHF
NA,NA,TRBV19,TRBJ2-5,TGTGCCAGTATCTCAGGGTCGGAGACCCAGTACTTC,CASISGSETQYF
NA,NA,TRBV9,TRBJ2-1,TGTGCCAGCAGCGCAGGGAGTTTGATCTATGAGCAGTTCTTC,CASSAGSLIYEQFF
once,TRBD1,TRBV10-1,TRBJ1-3,TGCGCCAGCAGTGCGGACAGGGAAAGCTCTGGAAACACCATATATTTT,CASSADRESSGNTIYF
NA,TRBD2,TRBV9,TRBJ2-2,TGTGCCAGCAGCGTACTAGCGGGAGATCGGGTGGTGTTTTTT,CASSVLAGDRVVFF
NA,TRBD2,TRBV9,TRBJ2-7,TGTGCCAGCAGCGTAGCGAGCGGGAGGGGTGAGCAGTACTTC,CASSVASGRGEQYF
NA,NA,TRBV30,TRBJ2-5,TGTGCCTGGACCCCCCTCCGGAGGGCCGGGGAGACCCAGTACTTC,CAWTPLRRAGETQYF
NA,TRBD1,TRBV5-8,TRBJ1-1,TGTGCCAGCAGCTTTCTTAGGGGGCAAACTGAAGCTTTCTTT,CASSFLRGQTEAFF
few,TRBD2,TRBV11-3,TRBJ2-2,TGTGCCAGCAGCTTAGGAGCTAGCGGGGAAGGTCCCGGGGAGCTGTTTTTT,CASSLGASGEGPGELFF
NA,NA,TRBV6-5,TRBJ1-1,TGTGCCAGCAGTTATACTGAAGACAGGCTTGAGGCTTTCTTT,CASSYTEDRLEAFF
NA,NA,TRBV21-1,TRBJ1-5,TGTGCCAGCAGCAAGGGTCAGCCCCAGCATTTT,CASSKGQPQHF